These 23 T cell receptor beta chains were sequenced from one sample in a study of blood T cell repertoires in COVID-19. Sequencing used immunoSEQ multiplex PCR; TCRdb keeps in-frame clones, though not all of them. Among under 200,000 clones listed, 70% to 90% were seen once. The source material was PBMCs or T cells enriched from blood (not recorded which). These receptors were taken from a woman aged 45-60 years who had recovered from COVID-19.

The chain joins TRBV27 to TRBJ1-4; 8 bases fit TRBD1. V lost 0 bases, J lost 7 bases, and 7 bases stayed unmatched. Germline assignment: CDR1 MNHEY and CDR2 SMNVEV (reference sequence). This CDR3 is 16 amino acids long. Here the CDR3 reads CASSLSVQGAAEKLFF. CDR3 nucleotides: TGTGCCAGCAGTTTATCGGTCCAGGGGGCGGCTGAAAAACTGTTTTTT.

Of note for this clone: One base away lies a much larger clone, so this may be a sequencing read error. The gene calls are TRBV7-9 and TRBJ1-1; 7 bases map to TRBD1. CDR3 size: 14 residues. Per germline, CDR1 SEHNR and CDR2 FQNEAQ (reference sequence). This chain's CDR3 is CASSWWTGNTKAFF. As DNA, the CDR3 is TGTGCCAGCAGCTGGTGGACAGGCAACACTAAAGCTTTCTTT.

The rearrangement links TRBV3-1 (or the pseudogene TRBV3-2) to TRBJ2-3; 9 nucleotides match TRBD2. The germline V gene has CDR1 LGHDT and CDR2 YNNKEL (reference sequence). Trimming took 4 bases from V and 4 from J; bases not matched to a gene: 9. This CDR3 spans 16 amino acids. The CDR3 loop reads CASSPLWAGGADTQYF. In DNA, the CDR3 is TGTGCCAGCAGCCCGCTTTGGGCGGGAGGGGCAGATACGCAGTATTTT.

The chain joins TRBV6-2 or TRBV6-3 to TRBJ1-1; TRBD1 is a possible D gene (6 bases). The CDR3 covers 16 residues. The V gene lost 2 bases and the J gene lost 1 base, with 14 bases spanning the gap. Germline V gene data show CDR1 as MNHEY and CDR2 as SVGEGT. CDR3 region: CASSYPGAGENTEAFF. The CDR3, as DNA: TGTGCCAGCAGTTACCCGGGGGCGGGGGAGAACACTGAAGCTTTCTTT.

The CDR3 loop reads CAWGDRVFYTF. The CDR3 nucleotides read TGTGCCTGGGGGGACAGGGTCTTCTACACCTTC. The chain couples TRBV30 to TRBJ1-2; TRBD1 agrees at 9 bases. CDR1 GTSNPN and CDR2 SVGIG come from the germline V gene (reference sequence). CDR3 length: 11 residues. V gave up 5 bases and J gave up 10 bases; unmatched junction bases: 5.

This clone was picked up a small number of times. The rearrangement joins TRBV10-3 to TRBJ1-5; a weak D match, TRBD1 (6 bases). Between the trimmed V and J ends, which lost 8 bases and 4 bases, there was a span of 12 bases. The CDR3 runs to 13 residues. Germline V lookup: CDR1 ENHRY, CDR2 SYGVKD. In DNA form, the CDR3 reads TGTGCCATCGGTCGGGGGGCAAATCAGCCCCAGCATTTT. Encoded protein: CAIGRGANQPQHF.

This clone was observed at least ten times. The chain recombines TRBV19 with TRBJ2-1; 8 bases agree with TRBD2. This CDR3 is 12 amino acids long. V was clipped by 11 bases and J by 9 bases; unmatched bases: 9. The V gene's germline CDR1 is LNHDA and CDR2 SQIVND (reference sequence). The CDR3 protein is CASSGSRLEQFF. The CDR3 DNA is TGTGCCTCGAGCGGGAGTCGGCTTGAGCAGTTCTTC. Looking up the rest from reference TRBV19 and TRBJ2-1 gives the full variable domain: DGGITQSPKYLFRKEGQNVTLSCEQNLNHDAMYWYRQDPGQGLRLIYYSQIVNDFQKGDIAEGYSVSREKKESFPLTVTSAQKNPTAFYLCASSGSRLEQFFGPGTRLTVL.

This clone came up once. The chain carries TRBV11-3 and TRBJ2-7; D is unresolved. CDR1 is SGHNT, CDR2 YENEEA, per germline. Trimming left V 4 bases short and J 4 bases short, with 5 bases between. CDR3 length: 11 amino acids. The CDR3 here is CASSSFYEQYV. The CDR3 DNA reads TGTGCCAGCAGCTCATTTTACGAGCAGTACGTC.

V and J are TRBV19 and TRBJ2-3; D possibly corresponds to TRBD1 (5 bases). V was cut by 6 bases and J by 4 bases, with 8 bases left in between. Germline V gene sequence: CDR1 LNHDA, CDR2 SQIVND (reference sequence). The CDR3 totals 12 residues. The CDR3 protein is CASRGLADTQYF. As DNA, the CDR3 is TGTGCCAGTAGGGGGCTTGCAGATACGCAGTATTTT.

This clone was seen only once. V and J are TRBV11-3 and TRBJ1-4; D is undetermined. The germline V gene encodes CDR1 SGHNT and CDR2 YENEEA. The germline V and J ends were trimmed by 4 bases and 7 bases, with 10 bases remaining between them. The CDR3 length is 13 residues. The CDR3 here is CASSSGGAEKLFF. CDR3 in DNA: TGTGCCAGCAGCTCGGGTGGAGCTGAAAAACTGTTTTTT. The full variable domain, rest sourced from reference TRBV11-3 and TRBJ1-4, is EAGVVQSPRYKIIEKKQPVAFWCNPISGHNTLYWYLQNLGQGPELLIRYENEEAVDDSQLPKDRFSAERLKGVDSTLKIQPAELGDSAVYLCASSSGGAEKLFFGSGTQLSVL.

J is TRBJ2-1 and V is TRBV6-5; 7 bases line up with TRBD1. Trimming cost V 7 bases and J 15 bases; bases outside gene matches: 9. This CDR3 contains 11 residues. CDR1 is MNHEY, CDR2 SVGAGI, per germline. CDR3 region: CASTPMTGPFF. The CDR3 region has the DNA TGTGCCAGCACCCCCATGACAGGGCCGTTCTTC.

This chain links TRBV30 with TRBJ2-1; TRBD2 aligns across 11 bases. Germline V CDR1 and CDR2: GTSNPN, SVGIG (reference sequence). V shed 0 bases, J shed 5 bases, and the junction held 6 bases outside the gene matches. CDR3 length: 16 residues. CDR3 protein: CAWSVQRTSGHNEQFF. CDR3 DNA sequence: TGTGCCTGGAGTGTACAGCGGACTAGCGGGCACAATGAGCAGTTCTTC.

The chain uses TRBV2 and TRBJ1-5, with no clear D. CDR1 and CDR2 (germline): SNHLY, FYNNEI. Between the trimmed V and J ends, which lost 5 bases and 4 bases, there was a span of 9 bases. The CDR3 covers 13 residues. For the CDR3, the DNA is TGTGCCAGCAGTACCAACAGAAATCAGCCCCAGCATTTT. It specifies CASSTNRNQPQHF.

This sequence joins TRBV6-5 and TRBJ1-2, with D hard to call. CDR1 is MNHEY and CDR2 is SVGAGI in the germline V gene. The CDR3 has 12 residues. Trimming took off 7 bases at V and 8 bases at J, with 14 bases between the two ends. The CDR3 loop is CASTQFGQGYTF. CDR3 nucleotide sequence: TGTGCCAGCACCCAGTTTGGCCAGGGCTACACCTTC.

This chain connects TRBV29-1 to TRBJ2-5; D unclear. Trimming cost V 5 bases and J 4 bases, with 14 bases left between them. Germline values: CDR1 SQVTM, CDR2 ANQGSEA. The CDR3 runs 13 residues. CDR3 nucleotide sequence: TGCAGCGTTACCCCCCTGCCGAGAGAGACCCAGTACTTC. Translating it yields CSVTPLPRETQYF.

The chain employs TRBV19 and TRBJ1-5; possibly TRBD1 for D (6 bases). The CDR3 is 13 amino acids. CDR1 LNHDA and CDR2 SQIVND come from the germline V gene (reference sequence). The ends were cut back, 11 bases at V and 4 bases at J, with 15 bases in the middle. CDR3 sequence (DNA): TGTGCCGGAAGATCGGGACAAAATCAGCCCCAGCATTTT. Protein: CAGRSGQNQPQHF.

This clone was found a few times. The gene calls are TRBV6-2 or TRBV6-3 and TRBJ2-2, with 14 bases lining up with TRBD2. This CDR3 contains 23 residues. In germline, CDR1 is MNHEY, CDR2 SVGEGT. V was pared by 6 bases and J by 7 bases, with 28 bases of the junction left unmatched. The CDR3 DNA reads as TGTGCCAGCAGCCTACTCGCGGACGGATGGACTAGCGGGAGGAATGCGGAGATCGGGGAGCTGTTTTTT. Residues: CASSLLADGWTSGRNAEIGELFF.

The chain carries TRBV5-1 and TRBJ1-1; the match to TRBD1 covers 9 bases. The CDR3 totals 13 residues. Trimming removed 4 bases from V and 7 bases from J; junction bases left unmatched: 5. Germline lookup yields CDR1 SGHRS and CDR2 YFSETQ. CDR3 residues: CASSPGQGIEAFF. The CDR3 DNA reads TGCGCCAGCAGCCCCGGACAGGGGATTGAAGCTTTCTTT.

This sequence joins TRBV19 and TRBJ1-1; the match to TRBD1 covers 9 bases. CDR1 is LNHDA, CDR2 SQIVND, per germline (reference sequence). With 7 bases clipped from V and 1 base from J, the junction kept 4 bases outside the gene matches. The CDR3 totals 14 residues. The CDR3 coding sequence is TGTGCCAGTACCCCGGGACAGGGGAACACTGAAGCTTTCTTT. Translated: CASTPGQGNTEAFF.

The V and J genes are TRBV19 and TRBJ2-5; D possibly corresponds to TRBD2 (6 bases). Germline CDR1 LNHDA, CDR2 SQIVND (reference sequence). Trimming cost V 5 bases and J 5 bases, with 18 bases left between them. The CDR3 extends over 15 amino acids. CDR3 in DNA: TGTGCCAGTAGTCCCTCTCTTATCGGAGGGGAGACCCAGTACTTC. Protein sequence: CASSPSLIGGETQYF.

The genes are TRBV18 and TRBJ2-7; 10 bases align to TRBD1. The V gene end was trimmed by 6 bases and the J gene end by 2 bases; junction bases not matched to a gene: 4. Germline CDR1 KGHSH, CDR2 LQKENI. The CDR3 runs to 14 residues. The CDR3 spells CASSPGQGAYEQYV. The CDR3 nucleotides are TGTGCCAGCTCGCCCGGACAGGGGGCCTACGAGCAGTACGTC.

The V gene is TRBV5-1, the J gene TRBJ2-5; 10 bases agree with TRBD2. CDR3 length: 15 amino acids. Per the germline V gene, CDR1 is SGHRS and CDR2 is YFSETQ. Trimming took 2 bases from V and 5 from J; bases not matched to a gene: 6. The CDR3: CASSFAAGGPETQYF. In nucleotides, the CDR3 is TGCGCCAGCAGCTTCGCAGCGGGGGGGCCTGAGACCCAGTACTTC.

The CDR3 sequence: CASSLAAGTRGRGYTF. CDR3 DNA: TGTGCCAGCTCACTTGCGGCCGGGACCCGGGGGAGAGGCTACACCTTC. This chain connects TRBV18 to TRBJ1-2; maybe TRBD1 (5 bases). This CDR3 spans 16 amino acids. Deletions cut 4 bases from V and 8 bases from J, with 23 bases between. Germline V gene data show CDR1 as KGHSH and CDR2 as LQKENI.